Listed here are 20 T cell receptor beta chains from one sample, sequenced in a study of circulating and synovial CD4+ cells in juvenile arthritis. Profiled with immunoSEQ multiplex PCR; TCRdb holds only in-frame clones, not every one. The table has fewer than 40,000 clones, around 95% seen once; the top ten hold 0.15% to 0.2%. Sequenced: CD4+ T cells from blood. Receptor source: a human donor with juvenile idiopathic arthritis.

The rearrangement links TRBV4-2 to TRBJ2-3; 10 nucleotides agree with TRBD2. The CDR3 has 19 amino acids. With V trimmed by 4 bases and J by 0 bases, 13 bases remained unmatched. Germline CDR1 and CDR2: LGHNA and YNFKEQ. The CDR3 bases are TGTGCCAGCAGCCCTGTCACCCTCAGGACTAGCGGCAGCACAGATACGCAGTATTTT. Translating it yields CASSPVTLRTSGSTDTQYF.

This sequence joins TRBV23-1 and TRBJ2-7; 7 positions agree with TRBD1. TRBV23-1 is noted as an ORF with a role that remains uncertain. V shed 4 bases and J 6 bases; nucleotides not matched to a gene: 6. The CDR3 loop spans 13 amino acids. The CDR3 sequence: CASSPRTGIEQYF. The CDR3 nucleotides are TGCGCCAGCAGTCCCAGGACAGGAATCGAGCAGTACTTC.

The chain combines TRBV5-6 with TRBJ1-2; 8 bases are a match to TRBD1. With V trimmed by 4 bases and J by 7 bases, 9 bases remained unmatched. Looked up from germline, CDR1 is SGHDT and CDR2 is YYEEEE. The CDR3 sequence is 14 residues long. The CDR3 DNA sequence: TGTGCCAGCAGCCCTGGACAGGGATGGGGTGGCTACACCTTC. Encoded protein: CASSPGQGWGGYTF.

The CDR3 loop reads CASSAGQVSYNEQFF. In DNA form, the CDR3 reads TGTGCCAGTAGTGCCGGACAAGTCTCCTACAATGAGCAGTTCTTC. The chain combines TRBV19 with TRBJ2-1; tentative D call: TRBD1 (5 bases). CDR1 LNHDA and CDR2 SQIVND come from the germline V gene (reference sequence). This CDR3 comprises 15 residues. Trimming removed 5 bases from V and 0 bases from J, with 11 bases in between.

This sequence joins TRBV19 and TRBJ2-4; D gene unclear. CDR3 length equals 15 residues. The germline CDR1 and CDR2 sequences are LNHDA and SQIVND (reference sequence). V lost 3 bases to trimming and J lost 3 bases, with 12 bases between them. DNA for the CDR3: TGTGCCAGTAGTATGCAGAGGCGCGGCAAAAACATTCAGTACTTC. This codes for CASSMQRRGKNIQYF.

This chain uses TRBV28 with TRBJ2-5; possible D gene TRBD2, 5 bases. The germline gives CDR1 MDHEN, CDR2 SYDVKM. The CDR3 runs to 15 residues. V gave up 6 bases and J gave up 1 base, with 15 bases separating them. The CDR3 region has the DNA TGTGCCAGCAGAGAGAGAGGTAGCGTCCAAGAGACCCAGTACTTC. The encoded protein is CASRERGSVQETQYF.

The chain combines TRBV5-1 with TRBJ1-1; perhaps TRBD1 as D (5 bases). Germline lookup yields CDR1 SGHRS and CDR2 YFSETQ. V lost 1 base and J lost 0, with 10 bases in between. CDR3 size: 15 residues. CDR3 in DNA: TGCGCCAGCAGCTTGCCACAGGACATGAACACTGAAGCTTTCTTT. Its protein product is CASSLPQDMNTEAFF.

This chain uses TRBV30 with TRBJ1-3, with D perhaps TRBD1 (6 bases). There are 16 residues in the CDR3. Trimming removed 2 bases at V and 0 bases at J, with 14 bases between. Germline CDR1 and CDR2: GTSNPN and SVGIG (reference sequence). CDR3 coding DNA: TGTGCCTGGAGTCCAACAGGGACCCTCTCTGGAAACACCATATATTTT. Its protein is CAWSPTGTLSGNTIYF.

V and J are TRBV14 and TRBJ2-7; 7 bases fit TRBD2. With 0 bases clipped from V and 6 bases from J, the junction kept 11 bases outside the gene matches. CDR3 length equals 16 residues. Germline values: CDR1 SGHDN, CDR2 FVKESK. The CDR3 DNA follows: TGTGCCAGCAGCCAAGATCGCGGGAGTGCGTTCTCCGAGCAGTACTTC. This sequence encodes CASSQDRGSAFSEQYF.

CDR3 sequence: CAISEWAEGQRYGYTF. DNA for the CDR3: TGTGCCATCAGTGAGTGGGCGGAAGGACAGCGCTATGGCTACACCTTC. V and J are TRBV10-3 and TRBJ1-2; TRBD1 might be the D (6 bases). CDR3 size: 16 residues. Looked up from germline, CDR1 is ENHRY and CDR2 is SYGVKD. V was trimmed by 1 base and J by 4 bases, leaving 16 bases between them.

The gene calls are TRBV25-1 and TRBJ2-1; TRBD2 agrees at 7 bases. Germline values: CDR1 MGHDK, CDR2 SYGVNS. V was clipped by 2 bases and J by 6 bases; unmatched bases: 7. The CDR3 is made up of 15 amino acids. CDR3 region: CASSETPGLGNEQFF. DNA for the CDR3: TGTGCCAGCAGTGAAACCCCAGGACTAGGCAATGAGCAGTTCTTC. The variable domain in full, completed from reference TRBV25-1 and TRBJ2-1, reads EADIYQTPRYLVIGTGKKITLECSQTMGHDKMYWYQQDPGMELHLIHYSYGVNSTEKGDLSSESTVSRIRTEHFPLTLESARPSHTSQYLCASSETPGLGNEQFFGPGTRLTVL.

The CDR3 region is CASSLWENLAGGTNTGELFF. The CDR3 nucleotides are TGTGCCAGCAGCTTATGGGAGAATCTAGCGGGAGGTACGAACACCGGGGAGCTGTTTTTT. The rearrangement joins TRBV7-8 to TRBJ2-2; 11 nucleotides match TRBD2. The germline gives CDR1 SGHVS, CDR2 FQNEAQ. CDR3 length: 20 residues. V lost 2 bases and J lost 0; bases outside the gene matches: 11. The entire variable domain, with the rest obtained from reference TRBV7-8 and TRBJ2-2, is as follows: GAGVSQSPRYKVAKRGQDVALRCDPISGHVSLFWYQQALGQGPEFLTYFQNEAQLDKSGLPSDRFFAERPEGSVSTLKIQRTQQEDSAVYLCASSLWENLAGGTNTGELFFGEGSRLTVL.

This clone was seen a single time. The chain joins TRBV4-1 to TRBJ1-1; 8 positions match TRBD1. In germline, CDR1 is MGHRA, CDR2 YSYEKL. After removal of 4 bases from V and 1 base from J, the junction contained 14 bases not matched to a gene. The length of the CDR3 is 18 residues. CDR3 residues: CASSPQNFHRGRNTEAFF. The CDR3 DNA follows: TGCGCCAGCAGCCCGCAAAACTTTCACAGGGGGAGGAACACTGAAGCTTTCTTT.

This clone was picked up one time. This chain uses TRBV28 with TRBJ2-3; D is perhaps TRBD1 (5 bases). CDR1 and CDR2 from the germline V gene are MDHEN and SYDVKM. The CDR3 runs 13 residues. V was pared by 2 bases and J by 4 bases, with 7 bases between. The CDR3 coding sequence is TGTGCCAGCAGTTTAAGGGGTCCAGATACGCAGTATTTT. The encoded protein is CASSLRGPDTQYF.

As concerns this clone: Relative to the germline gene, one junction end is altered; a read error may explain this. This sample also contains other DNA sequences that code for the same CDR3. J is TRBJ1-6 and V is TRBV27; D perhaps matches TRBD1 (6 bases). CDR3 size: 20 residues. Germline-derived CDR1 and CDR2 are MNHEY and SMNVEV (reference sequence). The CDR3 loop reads CASSWRPEGVVGSTNSPLHF. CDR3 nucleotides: TGTGCCAGCAGTTGGAGACCAGAGGGGGTTGTGGGATCCACGAATTCCCCCCTCCACTTT.

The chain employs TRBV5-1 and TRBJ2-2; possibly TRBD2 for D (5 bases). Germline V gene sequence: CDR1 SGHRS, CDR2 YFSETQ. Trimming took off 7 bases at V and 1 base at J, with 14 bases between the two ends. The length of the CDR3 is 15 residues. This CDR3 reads CASRDLRKNTGELFF. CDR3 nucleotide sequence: TGCGCCAGCCGGGATCTTCGTAAGAACACCGGGGAGCTGTTTTTT. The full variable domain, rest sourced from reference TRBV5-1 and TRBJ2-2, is KAGVTQTPRYLIKTRGQQVTLSCSPISGHRSVSWYQQTPGQGLQFLFEYFSETQRNKGNFPGRFSGRQFSNSRSEMNVSTLELGDSALYLCASRDLRKNTGELFFGEGSRLTVL.

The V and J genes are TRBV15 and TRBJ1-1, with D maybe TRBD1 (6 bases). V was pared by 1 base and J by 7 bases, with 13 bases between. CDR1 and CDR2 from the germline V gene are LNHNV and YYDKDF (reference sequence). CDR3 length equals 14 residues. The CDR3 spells CATSRGERTDEAFF. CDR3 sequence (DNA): TGTGCCACCAGCAGAGGGGAACGGACAGATGAAGCTTTCTTT.

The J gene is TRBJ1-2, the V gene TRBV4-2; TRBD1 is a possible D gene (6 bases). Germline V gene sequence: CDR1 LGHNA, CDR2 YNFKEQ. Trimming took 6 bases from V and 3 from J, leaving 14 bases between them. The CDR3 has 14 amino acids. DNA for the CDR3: TGTGCCAGCAGGCCAACAGGGTTGGACTATGGCTACACCTTC. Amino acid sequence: CASRPTGLDYGYTF.

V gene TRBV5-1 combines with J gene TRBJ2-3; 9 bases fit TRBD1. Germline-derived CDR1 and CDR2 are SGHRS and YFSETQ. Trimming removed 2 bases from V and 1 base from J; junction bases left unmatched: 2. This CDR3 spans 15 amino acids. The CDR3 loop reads CASSFRQGGTDTQYF. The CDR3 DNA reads TGCGCCAGCAGCTTCCGACAGGGGGGCACAGATACGCAGTATTTT.

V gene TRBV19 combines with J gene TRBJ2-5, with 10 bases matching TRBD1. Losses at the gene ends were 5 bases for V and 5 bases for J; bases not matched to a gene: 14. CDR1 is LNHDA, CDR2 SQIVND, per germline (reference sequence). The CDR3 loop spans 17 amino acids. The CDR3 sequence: CASSASPDRGRRETQYF. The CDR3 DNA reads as TGTGCCAGTAGTGCCTCCCCGGACAGGGGGAGGAGGGAGACCCAGTACTTC.